Below, one TCR beta chain is given with its context. Its antigen is unknown. Base qualities are not recorded, but no much larger clone differs from it by a single base. CDR1 and CDR2, per the germline V gene, are SGHNT and YENEEA. At the junction V is shortened by 0 bases and J by 2 bases, with 11 bases in between. The CDR3 sequence holds 15 residues, the cysteine and phenylalanine included. The only DNA kept is the CDR3, 45 bases in frame from the first base. The CDR3 regions of human TCRbeta chains were subjected to immunosequencing. On the study's bioinformatics: Repertoire TCRs were checked for matches against a reference library of SARS-CoV-2-specific TCRs that had been generated using the MIRA antigen-specificity platform. Breadth meant the fraction of unique TCRs that were SARS-CoV-2-associated, whereas depth meant the fraction of total T cells that were SARS-CoV-2-associated. Each spike-specific TCR was assigned to its reactive spike region and to a CD4 or CD8 class using the MIRA data. Log10-transformed breadth and depth values were compared by one-way ANOVA with Sidak's multiple comparisons tests. Imported from immuneACCESS, the table was reduced by TCRdb to in-frame sequences with V and J called. These copies leave out some clones; in studies compared against another copy, an unresolved V gene accounts for under half, and the cause of the remainder is not known. From that table come the V and J calls and clone size; the DNA was used to work out D and trimming. The sample records approximately 120,000 clones, roughly 86% of which are singletons. The ten top clones hold roughly 5.7% of the sample.

The data were obtained in a study of T cell responses to AZD1222 COVID-19 vaccine (dated by TCRdb to about 2021). About the study as a whole: TCR sequencing was performed for 230 to 250 trial participants, of whom 207 were given two doses of AZD1222 and around 25 were given two doses of MenACWY control vaccine. Trial participants were enrolled by age into 18-55, 56-69 and 70-plus year subgroups, with about 150, 27 and 61 TCR-sequenced participants respectively.

The label giving this sample's time point can be read as: about 28 days (+/-7) after the second vaccine dose. AZD1222 recipients with second doses at about 4 weeks or about 12 weeks were pooled, because spike-specific TCR depth and breadth did not differ between schedules. Vaccinee samples came from UK trials COV001 and COV002, including a single-blind randomized controlled phase 2/3 trial of AZD1222 (ChAdOx1 nCoV-19) in healthy adults. For TCRbeta chain sequencing, PBMC samples were collected from trial participants at day 0 and at day 28 after the second dose. Broader findings and caveats from the paper: Nearly half of unique spike-specific TCRs reportedly recognized epitopes outside regions mutated in the B.1.351 and B.1.1.7 variants. Conclusions about previously exposed vaccinees are limited because only six or seven AZD1222 recipients were SARS-CoV-2 seropositive at baseline. In the small 56-69-year group, the increase in depth fell short of significance, most likely because of low power. The whole spike protein was spanned by vaccine-associated CD4 TCRs, and dominant responses were seen in regions 160-218 and 743-854. Participants were mostly white British and included more females than males, and it was suggested by the authors that clonal diversity may have been underestimated. Because no samples from the day 14 peak response were available, repertoires could be characterized only after the peak T cell response. After two AZD1222 doses, spike-specific TCR breadth and depth were significantly higher than at day 0 and than in MenACWY recipients.

This specimen consisted of peripheral blood, obtained 28 days after the second AZD1222 dose. This TCR came from an adult who received the AZD1222 COVID-19 vaccine. The chain uses TRBV11-3 and TRBJ2-7, with no D gene named confidently. CDR3 region: CASSLEGYGPYEQYF. The nucleotide sequence reads as follows: TGTGCCAGCAGCTTAGAAGGCTACGGCCCCTACGAGCAGTACTTC. With the portions outside the CDR3 filled from the reference TRBV11-3 and TRBJ2-7 genes, the complete variable region becomes EAGVVQSPRYKIIEKKQPVAFWCNPISGHNTLYWYLQNLGQGPELLIRYENEEAVDDSQLPKDRFSAERLKGVDSTLKIQPAELGDSAVYLCASSLEGYGPYEQYFGPGTRLTVT.